This T cell receptor (beta chain) was documented in a study of T cell changes during pregnancy in multiple sclerosis. V was cut by 6 bases and J by 0 bases, with 13 bases left in between. Germline V gene lookup returns CDR1 SQVTM and CDR2 ANQGSEA. The CDR3 covers 14 residues. The data were produced by immunoSEQ multiplex PCR, yet TCRdb's version contains in-frame clones alone and is incomplete. The sample records 50,000 to 65,000 clones, about 91% being singletons. The chain carries TRBV29-1 and TRBJ2-3, with a tentative D call TRBD1 (6 bases). This clonotype was obtained from a female donor with multiple sclerosis, enrolled in a pregnancy study. This specimen consisted of peripheral blood, obtained in the first trimester of pregnancy. The CDR3 bases are TGCAGCGTGGGACACTTTTCTAGCACAGATACGCAGTATTTT. This gives the protein CSVGHFSSTDTQYF.